This T cell receptor (beta chain) was obtained from a study of siplizumab effects on memory and regulatory T cells. The data were produced by immunoSEQ multiplex PCR, yet TCRdb's version contains in-frame clones alone and is incomplete. The table includes approximately 100,000 clones, roughly 95% detected once. The germline CDR1 and CDR2 sequences are LGHNT and FRNRAP. The CDR3 length is 14 residues. Trimming shortened V by 6 bases and J by 5 bases, and 13 bases separated the two germline ends. The J gene is TRBJ2-2, the V gene TRBV12-5, with unresolved D. The receptor was derived from a human donor in good health. The sequenced material came from non-Treg CD4+ T cells sorted from blood. The CDR3 sequence: CASGPLSFTGELFF. CDR3 coding DNA: TGTGCTAGTGGCCCCCTCTCGTTTACCGGGGAGCTGTTTTTT.